What follows are 4 T cell receptor beta chains derived from one specimen sequenced in a study of CD8 T cells in Susac syndrome. RNA was extracted with the RNeasy kit, and a quantity of roughly 0.5 to 1 ug was reverse transcribed using random hexamers. TCRdb itself ran the immunoSEQ multiplex PCR reads through MiXCR, one entry per CDR3 protein. The repertoire holds 250,000 to 300,000 distinct CDR3 sequences, with approximately 91% as singletons. The sample was CD8+ T cells from PBMCs. The receptor set was obtained from a human donor with multiple sclerosis.

The chain links TRBV7-9 to TRBJ2-4; TRBD1 or TRBD2 may be the D gene (5 bases each). This CDR3 is 15 amino acids long. Germline loops: CDR1 SEHNR, CDR2 FQNEAQ (reference sequence). V was trimmed by 3 bases and J by 0 bases, leaving 9 bases between them. CDR3 sequence reads: CASSFEGIAKNIQYF. Written as DNA, the CDR3 is TGTGCCAGCAGCTTTGAGGGGATAGCCAAAAACATTCAGTACTTC.

The V and J genes are TRBV28 and TRBJ2-7; 8 nucleotides line up with TRBD1. Losses at the gene ends were 5 bases for V and 6 bases for J; bases not matched to a gene: 9. This CDR3 comprises 14 residues. CDR1 is MDHEN and CDR2 is SYDVKM in the germline V gene. DNA of the CDR3: TGTGCCAGCAGTCCCCCGACAGGGGTGCGCGAGCAGTACTTC. Protein sequence: CASSPPTGVREQYF.

The rearrangement uses TRBV2 and TRBJ1-2; perhaps TRBD1 as D (5 bases). The germline CDR1 and CDR2 sequences are SNHLY and FYNNEI. The CDR3 contains 17 residues. V was shortened by 6 bases and J by 0 bases, with 20 bases between the two germline ends. The DNA of the CDR3 is TGTGCCAGCAGAGCGCACCCTCGGCAGGGTTCTAACTATGGCTACACCTTC. Translating gives CASRAHPRQGSNYGYTF.

The CDR3 loop is CASSLDGVRGYTF. In nucleotides, the CDR3 is TGTGCCAGCAGCTTGGATGGGGTGAGAGGCTACACCTTC. The V call is TRBV5-5, the J call TRBJ1-2; D uncertain. The germline CDR1 and CDR2 sequences are SGHKS and YYEKEE (reference sequence). V shed 0 bases and J shed 8 bases, with 11 bases lying between them. This CDR3 has 13 amino acids. Supplemented by reference TRBV5-5 and TRBJ1-2, the full variable domain reads DAGVTQSPTHLIKTRGQQVTLRCSPISGHKSVSWYQQVLGQGPQFIFQYYEKEERGRGNFPDRFSARQFPNYSSELNVNALLLGDSALYLCASSLDGVRGYTFGSGTRLTVV.